This T cell receptor (beta chain) was sequenced in a study of blood T cell repertoires in COVID-19 (TCRdb year 2020). Some background on the complete study: The collaborator samples originated in the United States, Italy and Spain and spanned the acute and convalescent phases of COVID-19. Deeply sampled blood TCRbeta repertoires from subjects exposed to, actively infected with, or recovered from COVID-19 were included in the dataset. Where available, HLA class I and class II types were taken from metadata supplied by the sample provider and were not determined by assay-based typing. The samples were drawn from the first 160 participants of the ongoing ImmuneRACE study and from 950 to 1,500 subjects provided by 6 global collaborators. The repertoires were released in a freely available public database intended as a resource for research on the immune response to SARS-CoV-2. A de-identified subject ID, COVID-19 status, age in years and sex were almost always included in the sample metadata. The prospective study material was composed of cDNA or gDNA derived from T cells, B-cell-depleted T cells, or PBMCs. The full study reports these points: The amount of clinical and demographic metadata varied by source and participant and was provided uncurated.

A distance of 17 bases separates the germline ends of V and J, which lose 4 bases and 3 bases respectively. Spanning cysteine to phenylalanine, the CDR3 consists of 15 amino acids. Just CDR3 DNA is preserved here, 45 bases in frame from base 1. Per the germline V gene (reference sequence), SGHNT is the CDR1 and YYREEE is the CDR2. Each collaborating institution followed its own protocols to collect whole blood in K2EDTA tubes. For TCRbeta analysis, collaborators shipped samples as frozen whole blood, isolated PBMCs, or DNA extracted from either of those sample types. Comment on this clone: The antigen it binds to is not known. Base qualities are missing; no much larger clone stands one base away.

TCRbeta CDR3 regions were amplified from genomic DNA using the immunoSEQ Assay, a bias-controlled multiplex PCR. The authors' analysis ran thus. The number of nucleated cells in each sample was estimated from the amplification of reference gene primers within the assay. Sequence reads were collapsed and filtered to measure the absolute abundance of every unique TCRbeta CDR3 rearrangement. For each sample, productive Simpson clonality was calculated as the square root of Simpson's diversity index over productive rearrangements. TCRdb obtained this table from immuneACCESS and retained in-frame rearrangements with V and J assigned. These tables miss some clones; where compared with another copy, unresolved V genes account for less than half of the shortfall, and the remainder is unexplained. That table gives V, J and clone size, and the DNA gave D and trimming. Here the sample has roughly 700,000 clones; approximately 90% occur a single time. The ten most abundant clones make up over 0.2% of the sample.

The receptor was isolated from a young woman with acute or convalescent COVID-19. The sequence is built from TRBV5-4 and TRBJ2-7; the D gene lacks a confident call. Sequences were obtained from peripheral blood. The CDR3 sequence is CASSLSTTQNYEQYF. Read as DNA, the sequence is TGTGCCAGCAGCCTCTCCACGACACAAAACTACGAGCAGTACTTC.